These 6 T cell receptor beta chains came from one sample sequenced in a study of blood T cell repertoires in COVID-19. Generated by immunoSEQ multiplex PCR, the TCRdb table keeps only in-frame clones and is missing some. The top ten hold more than 0.85% of the sample, which has roughly 360,000 clones, roughly 77% seen once. The sequenced sample was peripheral blood. These receptors were collected from a human donor with acute or convalescent COVID-19. The donor label of this sample is uncertain.

The chain carries TRBV9 and TRBJ2-7, with TRBD2 matching over 13 bases. Germline values: CDR1 SGDLS, CDR2 YYNGEE. The CDR3 spans 18 residues. The V and J ends lost 2 bases and 1 base, in that order; junction bases with no gene match: 9. CDR3 loop: CASSVATGLAGESYEQYF. Written as DNA, the CDR3 is TGTGCCAGCAGCGTCGCTACAGGACTAGCGGGGGAATCCTACGAGCAGTACTTC.

The chain combines TRBV5-5 with TRBJ1-2; a possible D gene is TRBD1 (5 bases). The V gene's germline CDR1 is SGHKS and CDR2 YYEKEE (reference sequence). Trimming cost V 0 bases and J 4 bases, with 10 bases left between them. This CDR3 spans 14 amino acids. This chain's CDR3 is CASSLDGAAYGYTF. The CDR3 DNA follows: TGTGCCAGCAGCTTGGATGGGGCAGCCTATGGCTACACCTTC.

V usage is TRBV3-1 (or the pseudogene TRBV3-2) and J usage is TRBJ1-1; D gene ambiguous. This CDR3 has 13 residues. Trimming cost V 4 bases and J 10 bases, with 16 bases left between them. Germline V CDR1 and CDR2: LGHDT, YNNKEL (reference sequence). CDR3 nucleotide sequence: TGTGCCAGCAGCCCCATCTACGAGGTGAGAGCTTTCTTT. Translation: CASSPIYEVRAFF.

V usage is TRBV28 and J usage is TRBJ1-4, with D unclear. Per germline, CDR1 MDHEN and CDR2 SYDVKM. The ends were cut back, 2 bases at V and 10 bases at J, with 26 bases in the middle. The CDR3 length is 18 residues. In nucleotides, the CDR3 is TGTGCCAGCAGTTTACCAGGCTCTCTGTACGGGGTAGAAGGAAAACTGTTTTTT. Translated, it gives CASSLPGSLYGVEGKLFF. Full variable domain (outside the CDR3, taken from reference TRBV28 and TRBJ1-4): DVKVTQSSRYLVKRTGEKVFLECVQDMDHENMFWYRQDPGLGLRLIYFSYDVKMKEKGDIPEGYSVSREKKERFSLILESASTNQTSMYLCASSLPGSLYGVEGKLFFGSGTQLSVL.

The chain couples TRBV7-9 to TRBJ2-7, with D possibly TRBD1 on 6 matching bases. The CDR3 is made up of 13 amino acids. CDR1 and CDR2 (germline): SEHNR, FQNEAQ (reference sequence). The ends were cut back, 4 bases at V and 7 bases at J, with 14 bases in the middle. The CDR3 loop is CASSSRTAWEQYF. DNA of the CDR3: TGTGCCAGCAGCTCCCGGACAGCGTGGGAGCAGTACTTC.

The chain joins TRBV5-8 to TRBJ2-7; weak D call: TRBD1 (5 bases). The germline V gene has CDR1 SGHTS and CDR2 YDEGEE. The CDR3 has 12 amino acids. Trimming took 0 bases from V and 6 from J, leaving 7 bases between them. In DNA, the CDR3 is TGTGCCAGCAGCTTGGACAGGAGCGAGCAGTACTTC. Translation: CASSLDRSEQYF.